The 17 T cell receptor beta chains reported below all come from one sample, sequenced in a study of human T cells and chemical hapten exposure. This sample's time point: patch test 2, 6 weeks after DPC sensitization. Regarding treatment: therapeutic diphenylcyclopropenone sensitization with weekly scalp DPC. TCRdb reanalysed the RACE reads using MiXCR and keeps one entry per CDR3 protein. Of 89,000 or so distinct CDR3 sequences in the sample, about 6.6% were seen once. The sequencing here drew on whole blood, taken in connection with sensitization to the hapten diphenylcyclopropenone (DPC). The receptors stem from a woman in her twenties or thirties with alopecia areata. Some clones in this sample may be carry-over from other donors' samples.

This clonotype came up many times. The V gene is TRBV11-2, the J gene TRBJ2-4; no clear D. This CDR3 contains 14 residues. Germline loops: CDR1 SGHAT, CDR2 FQNNGV. Trimming took 3 bases from V and 0 from J, leaving 6 bases between them. This chain's CDR3 is CASSFPTAKNIQYF. DNA of the CDR3: TGTGCCAGCAGCTTTCCGACAGCCAAAAACATTCAGTACTTC.

This clonotype was seen ten or more times. The chain is built from TRBV5-1 and TRBJ1-6, with TRBD1 matching 11 bases. Germline V gene lookup returns CDR1 SGHRS and CDR2 YFSETQ. CDR3 size: 15 residues. V shed 3 bases, J shed 8 bases, and the junction held 4 bases outside the gene matches. This CDR3 is CASSWTGGRDSPLHF. The CDR3 DNA sequence: TGCGCCAGCAGCTGGACAGGGGGCAGGGATTCACCCCTCCACTTT.

J is TRBJ2-7 and V is TRBV6-1; possibly TRBD1 for D (6 bases). V lost 4 bases to trimming and J lost 6 bases, with 10 bases between them. The CDR3 contains 12 residues. Germline loops: CDR1 MNHNS, CDR2 SASEGT. The CDR3 protein is CASSATGREQYF. The CDR3 nucleotides are TGTGCCAGCAGTGCCACAGGGCGCGAGCAGTACTTC.

V and J are TRBV5-1 and TRBJ2-3; D is uncertain. Trimming removed 0 bases from V and 2 bases from J, with 13 bases in between. This CDR3 has 16 amino acids. Germline loops: CDR1 SGHRS, CDR2 YFSETQ. CDR3 loop: CASSLGAAALTDTQYF. CDR3 coding DNA: TGCGCCAGCAGCTTGGGGGCGGCGGCCCTCACAGATACGCAGTATTTT.

In its sample, this clonotype was seen a few times. The J gene is TRBJ2-3, the V gene TRBV6-5; 8 bases are shared with TRBD1. Germline CDR1 reads MNHEY; CDR2 reads SVGAGI. There are 14 residues in the CDR3. V dropped 7 bases and J dropped 4; count of bases not matched to a gene: 7. As DNA, the CDR3 is TGTGCCAGCACCAACAGGGGGGTGTCAGATACGCAGTATTTT. It codes for CASTNRGVSDTQYF.

Many counts were recorded for this clonotype. The chain couples TRBV7-6 to TRBJ1-1; D might be TRBD1 (6 bases). The V gene's germline CDR1 is SGHVS and CDR2 FNYEAQ. CDR3 length: 17 amino acids. Trimming took off 0 bases at V and 4 bases at J, with 18 bases between the two ends. CDR3 nucleotides: TGTGCCAGCAGCTTAGCGCTTGGGGGGCGGAGGAGCACTGAAGCTTTCTTT. Its translation: CASSLALGGRRSTEAFF.

The table lists this clonotype with many counts. The chain uses TRBV6-6 and TRBJ1-4; D perhaps matches TRBD1 (5 bases). The CDR3 sequence is 19 residues long. Germline loops: CDR1 MNHNY, CDR2 SVGAGI (reference sequence). Trimming removed 6 bases from V and 7 bases from J, with 30 bases in between. The CDR3 sequence: CASRKKTLGNRILSEKLFF. The CDR3 DNA reads as TGTGCCAGCAGAAAAAAAACGTTGGGGAACAGGATCCTGAGTGAAAAACTGTTTTTT.

This clonotype occurred a few times. The genes are TRBV6-5 and TRBJ2-7; 7 nucleotides line up with TRBD1. Germline values: CDR1 MNHEY, CDR2 SVGAGI. The CDR3 is made up of 13 amino acids. With 6 bases clipped from V and 7 bases from J, the junction kept 9 bases outside the gene matches. The CDR3 protein is CASSPTGAGEQYF. CDR3 nucleotide sequence: TGTGCCAGCAGCCCCACAGGGGCAGGAGAGCAGTACTTC.

The rearrangement links TRBV29-1 to TRBJ1-2, with 10 positions matching TRBD1. The trim removed 2 bases at V and 7 bases at J, leaving 4 bases unmatched. Germline values: CDR1 SQVTM, CDR2 ANQGSEA. There are 13 residues in the CDR3. The CDR3 DNA is TGCAGCGTTGAAAGACAGGGGGCGCGTGGCTACACCTTC. It codes for CSVERQGARGYTF.

Ten or more counts support this clonotype. The chain uses TRBV9 and TRBJ2-1, with no clear D. The CDR3 has 14 amino acids. V was trimmed by 2 bases and J by 8 bases, leaving 14 bases between them. Germline V lookup: CDR1 SGDLS, CDR2 YYNGEE. CDR3 sequence: CASSVDPTRDEQFF. Here the CDR3 DNA reads TGTGCCAGCAGCGTGGACCCCACTCGGGATGAGCAGTTCTTC.

The rearrangement links TRBV12-3 or TRBV12-4 to TRBJ2-5; 9 nucleotides match TRBD1. The CDR3 spans 14 residues. The trim removed 3 bases at V and 5 bases at J, leaving 4 bases unmatched. The CDR3 loop reads CASSFGQGTETQYF. For the CDR3, the DNA is TGTGCCAGCAGTTTTGGACAGGGGACGGAGACCCAGTACTTC.

This clonotype has a count of ten or more. The V gene is TRBV6-1, the J gene TRBJ2-1; a possible D gene is TRBD1 (6 bases). The germline CDR1 and CDR2 sequences are MNHNS and SASEGT. V was shortened by 5 bases and J by 2 bases, with 10 bases between the two germline ends. This CDR3 region has 14 residues. The CDR3 DNA reads as TGTGCCAGCAGTCTAACAGGGACCTACAATGAGCAGTTCTTC. Translation: CASSLTGTYNEQFF.

The table lists this clonotype with a few counts. The chain links TRBV28 to TRBJ2-4; D possibly corresponds to TRBD1 (5 bases). The CDR3 spans 17 residues. In germline, CDR1 is MDHEN, CDR2 SYDVKM. Trimming took 6 bases from V and 1 from J, leaving 19 bases between them. CDR3 sequence reads: CASRHRTPVLAKNIQYF. The CDR3 DNA sequence: TGTGCCAGCAGACACAGGACCCCTGTTCTGGCCAAAAACATTCAGTACTTC.

This clonotype showed up just a few times. The chain has TRBV5-6 and TRBJ2-3, with 8 positions matching TRBD2. V gave up 0 bases and J gave up 8 bases; unmatched junction bases: 11. This CDR3 comprises 16 residues. CDR1 and CDR2 from the germline V gene are SGHDT and YYEEEE. The CDR3 loop reads CASSLGAGALKGTQYF. In DNA, the CDR3 is TGTGCCAGCAGCTTGGGAGCGGGGGCCCTAAAGGGTACGCAGTATTTT.

Only a few counts were recorded for this clonotype. J is TRBJ2-3 and V is TRBV19, with 7 nucleotides matching TRBD1. J gave up 1 base and V 7 bases, and 5 bases lay outside the gene matches. CDR3 size: 14 residues. The germline V gene encodes CDR1 LNHDA and CDR2 SQIVND (reference sequence). The CDR3 DNA reads as TGTGCCAGTACCACAGGACAGGGCACAGATACGCAGTATTTT. This translates into CASTTGQGTDTQYF. The full variable domain, its missing parts supplied by reference TRBV19 and TRBJ2-3, is DGGITQSPKYLFRKEGQNVTLSCEQNLNHDAMYWYRQDPGQGLRLIYYSQIVNDFQKGDIAEGYSVSREKKESFPLTVTSAQKNPTAFYLCASTTGQGTDTQYFGPGTRLTVL.

For this clonotype: This sequence may be a read error, since a much larger clone differs from it by one base. The V gene is TRBV7-2, the J gene TRBJ2-7; D is possibly TRBD1 or TRBD2 (5 bases each). The germline V gene has CDR1 SGHTA and CDR2 FQGNSA. This CDR3 comprises 19 residues. V lost 4 bases to trimming and J lost 3 bases, with 28 bases between them. CDR3 residues: CASSSSMRGKGSTGYEQYF. CDR3 sequence (DNA): TGTGCCAGCAGCTCGTCGATGAGGGGAAAGGGAAGTACTGGCTACGAGCAGTACTTC.

This clonotype showed up many times. The V gene is TRBV20-1, the J gene TRBJ1-2; TRBD1 aligns across 9 bases. The CDR3 has 13 residues. Germline values: CDR1 DFQATT, CDR2 SNEGSKA (reference sequence). The junction had 9 bases not matched to a gene; V was cut back by 5 bases and J by 8 bases. CDR3 DNA: TGCAGTGCTGTTCCGGGACAGGGTTACGGCTACACCTTC. This gives the protein CSAVPGQGYGYTF.